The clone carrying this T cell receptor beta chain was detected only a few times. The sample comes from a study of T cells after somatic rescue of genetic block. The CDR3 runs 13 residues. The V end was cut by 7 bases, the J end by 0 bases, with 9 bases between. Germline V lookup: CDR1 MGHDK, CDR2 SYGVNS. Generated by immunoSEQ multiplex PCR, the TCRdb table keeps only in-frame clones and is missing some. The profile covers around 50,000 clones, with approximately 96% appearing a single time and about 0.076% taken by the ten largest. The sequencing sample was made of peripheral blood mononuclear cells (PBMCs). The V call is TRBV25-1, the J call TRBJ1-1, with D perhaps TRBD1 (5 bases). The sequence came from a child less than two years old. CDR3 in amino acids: CASIGRVNTEAFF. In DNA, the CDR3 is TGTGCCAGCATAGGCAGGGTGAACACTGAAGCTTTCTTT.